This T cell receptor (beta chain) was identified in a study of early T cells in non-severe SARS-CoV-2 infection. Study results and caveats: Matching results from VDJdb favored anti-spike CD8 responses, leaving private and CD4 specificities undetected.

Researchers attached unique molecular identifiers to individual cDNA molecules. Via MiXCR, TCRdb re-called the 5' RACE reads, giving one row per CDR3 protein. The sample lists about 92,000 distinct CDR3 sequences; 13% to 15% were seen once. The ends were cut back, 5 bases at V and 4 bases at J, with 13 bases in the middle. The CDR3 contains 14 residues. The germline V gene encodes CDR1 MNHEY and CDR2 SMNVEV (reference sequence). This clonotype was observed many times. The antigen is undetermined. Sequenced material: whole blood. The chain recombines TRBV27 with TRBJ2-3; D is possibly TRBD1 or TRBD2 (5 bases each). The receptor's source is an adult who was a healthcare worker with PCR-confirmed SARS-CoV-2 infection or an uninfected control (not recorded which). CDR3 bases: TGTGCCAGCAGTCTAGGGACGAGTTCAGATACGCAGTATTTT. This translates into CASSLGTSSDTQYF.